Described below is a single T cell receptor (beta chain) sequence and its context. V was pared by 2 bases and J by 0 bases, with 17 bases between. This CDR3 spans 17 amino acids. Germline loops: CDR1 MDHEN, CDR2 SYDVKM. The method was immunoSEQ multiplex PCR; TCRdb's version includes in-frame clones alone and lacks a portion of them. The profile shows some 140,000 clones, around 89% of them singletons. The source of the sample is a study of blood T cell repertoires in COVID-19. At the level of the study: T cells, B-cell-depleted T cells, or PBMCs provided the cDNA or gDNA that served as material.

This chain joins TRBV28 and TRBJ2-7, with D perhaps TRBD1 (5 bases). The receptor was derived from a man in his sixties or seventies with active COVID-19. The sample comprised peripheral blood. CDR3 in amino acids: CASSLVAWTPSSYEQYF. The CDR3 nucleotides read TGTGCCAGCAGTTTAGTAGCCTGGACACCTAGCTCCTACGAGCAGTACTTC.